This T cell receptor (delta chain) was recovered during a study of gamma-delta T cells after stem cell transplantation. By share, this clone ranks as medium-sized. V shed 4 bases and J shed 0 bases, with 17 bases lying between them. Looked up from germline, CDR1 is GEAIGNYY and CDR2 is EKD. The CDR3 is 16 residues long. TCRdb reanalyzed the RT-PCR reads using CATT. The sample consists of approximately 2,200 delta-chain clones, 6.5% to 8% of them appearing once. The gene calls are TRDV2 and TRDJ1; D might be TRDD3 (6 bases). Sequenced sample: gamma-delta T cells. This clonotype was obtained from a human donor. It is not recorded whose cells these are; they may come from a transplant donor. The chain's CDR3 is CACEGLGVHYTDKLIF. The CDR3 nucleotides read TGTGCCTGTGAGGGGTTGGGGGTTCACTACACCGATAAACTCATCTTT.